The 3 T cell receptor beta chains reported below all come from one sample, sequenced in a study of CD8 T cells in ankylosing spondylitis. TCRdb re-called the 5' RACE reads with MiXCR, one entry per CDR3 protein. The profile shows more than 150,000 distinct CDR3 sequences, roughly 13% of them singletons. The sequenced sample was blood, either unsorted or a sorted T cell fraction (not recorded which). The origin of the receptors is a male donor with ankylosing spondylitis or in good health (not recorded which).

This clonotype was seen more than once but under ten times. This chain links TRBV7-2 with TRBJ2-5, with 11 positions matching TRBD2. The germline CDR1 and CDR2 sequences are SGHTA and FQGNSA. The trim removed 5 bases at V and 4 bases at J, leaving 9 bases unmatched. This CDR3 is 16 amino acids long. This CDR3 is CASSPTTSGTGETQYF. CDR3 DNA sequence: TGTGCCAGCAGCCCGACGACTAGCGGGACCGGAGAGACCCAGTACTTC.

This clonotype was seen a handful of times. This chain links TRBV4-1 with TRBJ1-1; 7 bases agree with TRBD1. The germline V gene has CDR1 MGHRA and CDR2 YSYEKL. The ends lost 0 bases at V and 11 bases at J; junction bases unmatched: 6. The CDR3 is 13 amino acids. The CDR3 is CASSQDDRVDAFF. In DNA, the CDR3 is TGCGCCAGCAGCCAAGATGACAGGGTTGACGCTTTCTTT.

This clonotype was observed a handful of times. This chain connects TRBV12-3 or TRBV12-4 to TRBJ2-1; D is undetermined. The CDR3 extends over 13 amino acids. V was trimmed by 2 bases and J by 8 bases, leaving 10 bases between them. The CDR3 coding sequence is TGTGCCAGCAGTTTAAGCCTCGGAGATGAGCAGTTCTTC. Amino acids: CASSLSLGDEQFF.